A selection of T cell receptor beta chains follows, all from one sample in a study of blood T cell repertoires in COVID-19. Assay: immunoSEQ multiplex PCR; the TCRdb copy retains only in-frame clones and omits some. The sample holds more than 85,000 clones, nearly 85% seen once. The sequenced sample consisted of peripheral blood. The receptors derive from a woman aged 50 to 65 with acute or convalescent COVID-19. Each CDR3 is given with its conserved first and last residue. The D gene is left open where the match is weak. Expanded clones are given a class, and other clones once, few, many or no size at all.

>TRBD2|TRBV28|-|TRBJ2-7
TGTGCCAGCACCTCAGGCGGCGGGAGCTCCTACGAGCAGTACTTC
CASTSGGGSSYEQYF
>-|TRBV4-2|-|TRBJ1-2
TGTGCCAGCAGCCAAGATCACAGTTTTGATGGCTACACCTTC
CASSQDHSFDGYTF
>-|TRBV12-5|-|TRBJ1-2
TGTGCTAGTGGCCTATCAGGGGTAGGCTACACCTTC
CASGLSGVGYTF
>-|TRBV5-4|-|TRBJ1-2
TGTGCCAGCAGTTACGGGACAAGGAAGAACTATGGCTACACCTTC
CASSYGTRKNYGYTF
>-|TRBV27|-|TRBJ1-1
TGTGCCAGCACCATGAGGGGAGGATACACTGAAGCTTTCTTT
CASTMRGGYTEAFF
>TRBD2|TRBV4-1|-|TRBJ2-5
TGCGCCAGCAGCCAAGAAACGAGAGCGGGGGGGCCGATTGGAGAGACCCAGTACTTC
CASSQETRAGGPIGETQYF
>-|TRBV4-1|-|TRBJ1-2
TGCGCCAGCAGCCAAGAAGGGGCAGGGGCTAACTATGGCTACACCTTC
CASSQEGAGANYGYTF
>-|TRBV30|-|TRBJ2-1
TGTGCCTGGAGTGTGAGAGGAGGGCATGAGCAGTTCTTC
CAWSVRGGHEQFF
>-|TRBV6-5|-|TRBJ1-2
TGTGCCAGCAGGGGCAGGTCCATTGGCTACACCTTC
CASRGRSIGYTF
>TRBD1|TRBV6-5|-|TRBJ1-1
TGTGCCAGCAGGCTGACAGGGATCACTGAAGCTTTCTTT
CASRLTGITEAFF
>TRBD1|TRBV5-6|once|TRBJ2-2
TGTGCCAGCAGCTTGCGGACAGGGACCGGGGAGCTGTTTTTT
CASSLRTGTGELFF
>TRBD1|TRBV6-5|-|TRBJ2-3
TGTGCCAGCAGTTACGCAACCGGCAGGACAGGGCAGTATTTT
CASSYATGRTGQYF
>-|TRBV20-1|few|TRBJ1-4
TGCAGTGCTAGTCCAGGGAATGAAAAACTGTTTTTT
CSASPGNEKLFF
>-|TRBV24-1|-|TRBJ2-3
TGTGCCACCAGTGTCCCGGGGTATCCTTCTAGCACAGATACGCAGTATTTT
CATSVPGYPSSTDTQYF
>-|TRBV6-6|-|TRBJ2-1
TGTGCCAGCAGTGGGGGCAAGGACAATGAGCAGTTCTTC
CASSGGKDNEQFF
>-|TRBV6-5|-|TRBJ1-6
TGTGCCAGCTCCCAAACAGGAGAATCACCCCTCCACTTT
CASSQTGESPLHF
>TRBD1|TRBV5-4|few|TRBJ1-2
TGTGCCAGCAGCGGAGGGACAGGGGGCTATGGCTACACCTTC
CASSGGTGGYGYTF
>TRBD2|TRBV5-1|-|TRBJ2-1
TGCGCCAGCAGCTACGGACTAGCGAGGGGTGAGCAGTTCTTC
CASSYGLARGEQFF
>-|TRBV9|-|TRBJ2-3
TGTGCCAGCAGCCCAAACTTCGCAGATACGCAGTATTTT
CASSPNFADTQYF
>-|TRBV3-1/TRBV3-2|-|TRBJ1-5
TGTGCCAGCAGCCAGGCGGGGCGGGATCAGCCCCAGCATTTT
CASSQAGRDQPQHF
>-|TRBV5-1|-|TRBJ1-1
TGCGCCAGCAGCGGAGTCGGGGGCACTGAAGCTTTCTTT
CASSGVGGTEAFF
>-|TRBV27|-|TRBJ1-2
TGTGCCAGCAGTGGCTTGGATGGCTACACCTTC
CASSGLDGYTF
>-|TRBV7-9|-|TRBJ2-6
TGTGCCAGCAGCTATGGACGGGGAAGCGGTGGCAACGTCCTGACTTTC
CASSYGRGSGGNVLTF
>-|TRBV9|-|TRBJ2-2
TGTGCCAGCAGCGCTAGCAACGGGGGTGCGAACACCGGGGAGCTGTTTTTT
CASSASNGGANTGELFF
>TRBD1|TRBV6-6|-|TRBJ2-7
TGTGCCAGCAGTTACCCCGGGACAGGGTTCTCCTACGAGCAGTACTTC
CASSYPGTGFSYEQYF
>-|TRBV19|-|TRBJ1-4
TGTGCCAGTAGTATTGGGGAGGAAGCAAATGAAAAACTGTTTTTT
CASSIGEEANEKLFF
>TRBD1|TRBV4-1|-|TRBJ1-1
TGCGCCAGCAGCCAAGCCCCCACGACAGGGGCCTCCGAAGCTTTCTTT
CASSQAPTTGASEAFF
>-|TRBV7-8|once|TRBJ2-3
TGTGCCAGCAGCCCTAGTTCTTCGGGTTCGGGTACGCAGTATTTT
CASSPSSSGSGTQYF
>-|TRBV27|once|TRBJ2-2
TGTGCCAGCAGTCACAGGGTATTGAACACCGGGGAGCTGTTTTTT
CASSHRVLNTGELFF
>-|TRBV6-5|-|TRBJ2-7
TGTGCCAGCAGTTACTCGTCCAACTACGAGCAGTACTTC
CASSYSSNYEQYF
>TRBD1|TRBV10-3|once|TRBJ1-6
TGTGCCACCGCAAGTCAGGGGGCGGGGGTGAGCTCCTATAATTCACCCCTCCACTTT
CATASQGAGVSSYNSPLHF
>TRBD1|TRBV6-5|-|TRBJ2-1
TGTGCCAGCATCCCCCGGACAGGGGGCCACAATGAGCAGTTCTTC
CASIPRTGGHNEQFF
>TRBD1|TRBV7-6|once|TRBJ2-7
TGTGCCAGCAGCTTAGAGGGACAGGGGGGTTACGAGCAGTACTTC
CASSLEGQGGYEQYF
>TRBD1|TRBV6-5|few|TRBJ1-2
TGTGCCAGCAGTTACTCGGACAGGAATAACTATGGCTACACCTTC
CASSYSDRNNYGYTF
>-|TRBV21-1|-|TRBJ2-5
TGTGCCAGCAGCACCCGGTTAACTAGCGGGGGGGCGGAGACCCAGTACTTC
CASSTRLTSGGAETQYF
>TRBD1|TRBV19|-|TRBJ1-1
TGTGCCACCGGAAGACAGGGTGAAGCTTTCTTT
CATGRQGEAFF
>TRBD2|TRBV9|-|TRBJ2-1
TGTGCCAGCACCCCTAGCGGGGGGAACAATGAGCAGTTCTTC
CASTPSGGNNEQFF
>TRBD1|TRBV11-3|-|TRBJ2-4
TGTGCCAGCAGCTTAGAAGGCGGGACAGGTATTCAGTACTTC
CASSLEGGTGIQYF
>TRBD2|TRBV5-1|-|TRBJ2-3
TGCGCCAGCAGCTTGGCCGGAGCGGGGGGGCAAGATACGCAGTATTTT
CASSLAGAGGQDTQYF
>-|TRBV6-1|few|TRBJ1-2
TGTGCCAGCAGTGAAGTGGGAGGAAAGAGGGGCTACACCTTC
CASSEVGGKRGYTF
>TRBD1|TRBV6-5|-|TRBJ2-7
TGTGCCAGCAGATGGGGACAGAGTGTTACCTACGAGCAGTACTTC
CASRWGQSVTYEQYF
>-|TRBV11-2|-|TRBJ1-2
TGTGCCAGCAGCTCCACCCGACAAGGGGATGGCTACACCTTC
CASSSTRQGDGYTF